What follows is one T cell receptor beta chain and its context. Repertoires were generated with immunoSEQ multiplex PCR, while TCRdb's copy carries only in-frame clones and drops some. The table includes 300,000 to 350,000 clones, less than 90% detected once. CDR1 and CDR2 (germline): LGHNA, YNFKEQ. The V gene end was trimmed by 3 bases and the J gene end by 8 bases; junction bases not matched to a gene: 8. This CDR3 region has 15 residues. This sample was included in a study of Ad26.COV2.S vaccination and SARS-CoV-2 variants. Treatment reported: approximately 18 received Ad26.COV2.S at low or high dose, single or two shots; about five received placebo; per-sample allocation not given. At day 63 after the first vaccine or placebo injection, samples were drawn.

The chain joins TRBV4-2 to TRBJ2-1; TRBD1 agrees at 9 bases. The specimen was peripheral blood, collected in a trial of Ad26.COV2.S vaccine versus placebo. This TCR was recovered from a person between 18 and 65 years old who received the Ad26.COV2.S COVID-19 vaccine or a placebo. DNA of the CDR3: TGTGCCAGCAGCCACCCCGGGACAGGGATCGATGAGCAGTTCTTC. Encoded protein: CASSHPGTGIDEQFF.